Listed below are T cell receptor beta chains from one sample, sequenced in a study of cytomegalovirus exposure and HLA in healthy donors. Only in-frame clones appear in the TCRdb table, and some are missing; sequencing was by immunoSEQ multiplex PCR. The sample lists under 150,000 clones, 70% to 80% occurring once. Specimen: PBMCs. These receptors originate from a woman aged 55-69 years in good health and CMV-seronegative. The CDR3 runs from the conserved cysteine through the conserved F or W. The D gene is left open where the match is weak. Size is omitted from some rows. Given values are once, few, many or a class for expanded clones.

-	TRBV5-1	TRBD1	TRBJ1-3	TGCGCCAGCAGCCGACAGGGGAGGGGCTCTGGAAACACCATATATTTT	CASSRQGRGSGNTIYF
-	TRBV5-4	-	TRBJ1-2	TGTGCCAGCAGCATGCGGGCAGGAATGAATGGCTACACCTTC	CASSMRAGMNGYTF
-	TRBV7-9	-	TRBJ1-2	TGTGCCAGCAGCCGTGAGAACTATGGCTACACCTTC	CASSRENYGYTF
-	TRBV6-5	-	TRBJ1-4	TGTGCCAGCAGTTACAGGGCTGGAGACAGTAATGAAAAACTGTTTTTT	CASSYRAGDSNEKLFF
-	TRBV9	-	TRBJ1-1	TGTGCCAGCAGCGTAGCCGGGGCAGGCGGGGGCACTGAAGCTTTCTTT	CASSVAGAGGGTEAFF
-	TRBV5-1	TRBD2	TRBJ2-1	TGCGCCAGCAGCTTGGCCCCAGCGGGAGGGGGGAATGAGCAGTTCTTC	CASSLAPAGGGNEQFF
-	TRBV28	TRBD2	TRBJ2-3	TGTGCCAGCAGTTTAAGGGCTAGCGGGTTTCCAGTGGATACGCAGTATTTT	CASSLRASGFPVDTQYF
once	TRBV15	TRBD2	TRBJ2-3	TGTGCCACCAGCAGAGGATTCCCTTTGGGAGGGGAGCCCACAGATACGCAGTATTTT	CATSRGFPLGGEPTDTQYF
few	TRBV29-1	-	TRBJ2-1	TGCAGCGTTCCCAGACAGGTACGAAGTGGTGAGCAGTTCTTC	CSVPRQVRSGEQFF
few	TRBV6-5	TRBD1	TRBJ1-2	TGTGCCAGCAGTCGCAACAGGGGAAGGGGCTACACCTTC	CASSRNRGRGYTF
-	TRBV18	TRBD1	TRBJ1-1	TGTGCCAGCTCACCGGGACAGGGGGCCTTGAACACTGAAGCTTTCTTT	CASSPGQGALNTEAFF
few	TRBV5-1	-	TRBJ1-4	TGCGCCAGCAGCCTGGGGGCAGTCGGAGGCAATGAAAAACTGTTTTTT	CASSLGAVGGNEKLFF
few	TRBV6-6	-	TRBJ1-3	TGTGCCAGCAGTTACTCGACAACAGCTGGAAACACCATATATTTT	CASSYSTTAGNTIYF
-	TRBV25-1	TRBD1	TRBJ1-2	TGTGCCAGCAGCCACGACAGGGGATATGGCTACACCTTC	CASSHDRGYGYTF
-	TRBV6-1	-	TRBJ2-4	TGTGCCAGCAGTGGATCGACAGGGAGGAACATTCAGTACTTC	CASSGSTGRNIQYF
-	TRBV6-5	-	TRBJ2-1	TGTGCCAGCAGTCCCAAGATAGCCTACAATGAGCAGTTCTTC	CASSPKIAYNEQFF
-	TRBV7-9	-	TRBJ1-3	TGTGCCAGCAGCTTCAGGGGTAGCTCTGGAAACACCATATATTTT	CASSFRGSSGNTIYF
-	TRBV27	TRBD2	TRBJ2-1	TGTGCCAGCAGTTTGAGGTTGCTAGCGGGGGGTGAGCAGTTCTTC	CASSLRLLAGGEQFF
-	TRBV16	TRBD1	TRBJ1-1	TGTGCCAGCAGCCGCCCTGAAACAGGGGAGGACACTGAAGCTTTCTTT	CASSRPETGEDTEAFF
-	TRBV19	TRBD1	TRBJ1-2	TGTGCCAGTTCCATCGGGGACAGGGTCTATGGCTACACCTTC	CASSIGDRVYGYTF
-	TRBV14	-	TRBJ2-1	TGTGCCAGCAGCCAAGCAACCACGGGGAGGAGGTTCTTC	CASSQATTGRRFF
once	TRBV28	-	TRBJ1-2	TGTGCCAGCAGTCGAGGCGGGGAACCCTATTCGGTCTATGGCTACACCTTC	CASSRGGEPYSVYGYTF
-	TRBV6-5	TRBD1	TRBJ1-1	TGTGCCAGCAACCGAAACAGGGGGCGGGCTGAAGCTTTCTTT	CASNRNRGRAEAFF
-	TRBV5-6	-	TRBJ2-3	TGTGCCAGCAGCTTTAAAAGCACAGATACGCAGTATTTT	CASSFKSTDTQYF
few	TRBV7-9	-	TRBJ1-6	TGTGCCAGCAGCTTACTGGAGGGCTTTAATTCACCCCTCCACTTT	CASSLLEGFNSPLHF
-	TRBV5-4	TRBD2	TRBJ2-7	TGTGCCAGCAGCACCCGCCTTGGCGGGGGATACGAGCAGTACTTC	CASSTRLGGGYEQYF
-	TRBV9	TRBD1	TRBJ1-1	TGTGCCAGCAGCGCGGGACAGGGGATTCGGATGAACACTGAAGCTTTCTTT	CASSAGQGIRMNTEAFF
-	TRBV4-1	-	TRBJ2-2	TGCGCCAGCAGCCAAGGGTGGGCGAACGCCGGGGAGCTGTTTTTT	CASSQGWANAGELFF
-	TRBV9	TRBD1	TRBJ2-3	TGTGCCAGCAGCGCGGGACAGGGCTCCACAGATACGCAGTATTTT	CASSAGQGSTDTQYF
-	TRBV29-1	-	TRBJ1-6	TGCAGCGTAGGGGGGGATAATTCACCCCTCCACTTT	CSVGGDNSPLHF
-	TRBV9	TRBD1	TRBJ1-3	TGTGCCAGCAGCGAGGGGGCCTCTGGAAACACCATATATTTT	CASSEGASGNTIYF
-	TRBV7-9	TRBD2	TRBJ2-7	TGTGCCAGCAGCTCCCTGGACCTAGCGGGCGTCCCTTCCTACGAGCAGTACTTC	CASSSLDLAGVPSYEQYF
few	TRBV28	TRBD1	TRBJ2-5	TGTGCCAGCAGTTTCCTCCGGGACAGGGGTAGGGAGACCCAGTACTTC	CASSFLRDRGRETQYF
-	TRBV21-1	-	TRBJ2-4	TGTGCCAGCAGCAAATTTTTCCGGGACAACTCCAAAAACATTCAGTACTTC	CASSKFFRDNSKNIQYF
once	TRBV2	-	TRBJ2-7	TGTGCCAGCCGACAGCAGGACACGGGTACTCTAATCGCGTACTTC	CASRQQDTGTLIAYF
few	TRBV9	TRBD2	TRBJ2-5	TGTGCCAGCAGCCCTCGGGAGGGGTACCAAGAGACCCAGTACTTC	CASSPREGYQETQYF
-	TRBV5-4	-	TRBJ1-3	TGTGCCAGCAGCCCAGGGGTCGGCTCTGGAAACACCATATATTTT	CASSPGVGSGNTIYF
once	TRBV19	TRBD1	TRBJ1-1	TGTGCCAGTAGTAACGGACAGGGGAACACTGAAGCTTTCTTT	CASSNGQGNTEAFF
-	TRBV27	-	TRBJ2-1	TGTGCCACCTTCAGGGTAGCGGCTTACAATGAGCAGTTCTTC	CATFRVAAYNEQFF
once	TRBV19	-	TRBJ1-2	TGTGCCACCGCGAGAGGGTCAGCTGACTATGGCTACACCTTC	CATARGSADYGYTF
-	TRBV9	TRBD1	TRBJ1-4	TGTGCCAGCAGCCTACGGGACAGGGGGCGGACTAATGAAAAACTGTTTTTT	CASSLRDRGRTNEKLFF
-	TRBV5-1	-	TRBJ1-2	TGCGCCAGCAGCTTGAGGGGCGCGATCGATGGCTACACCTTC	CASSLRGAIDGYTF
-	TRBV7-9	-	TRBJ1-1	TGTGCCAGCAGCGCACAGCGGACGATGAACACTGAAGCTTTCTTT	CASSAQRTMNTEAFF
once	TRBV6-5	-	TRBJ1-3	TGTGCCAGCAGTTATCAGGGGATCTCTGGAAACACCATATATTTT	CASSYQGISGNTIYF